Included here is one T cell receptor (beta chain) sequence, with context. V lost 1 base and J lost 2, with 14 bases in between. CDR3 length equals 16 residues. The germline V gene encodes CDR1 LGHNA and CDR2 YNFKEQ. The entry originates in a study of T-cell reconstitution after alpha-beta-depleted transplantation in children. Preparing the TCRbeta library involved the use of unique molecular identifiers. Via MiXCR, TCRdb re-called the PCR reads, giving one row per CDR3 protein. Here the sample spans 490,000 or so distinct CDR3 sequences, approximately 12% being singletons. This chain links TRBV4-2 with TRBJ2-5; D is ambiguous. The sequencing here drew on PBMCs from the stem cell graft donor, taken from the stem cell graft. This TCR was recovered from a human donor who donated a stem cell graft to a child with combined immunodeficiency. The CDR3 bases are TGTGCCAGCAGCCAAGTTGCCGCAGAACCTCAAGAGACCCAGTACTTC. This encodes CASSQVAAEPQETQYF.